This T cell receptor (beta chain) was identified in a study of early stage breast cancer tumors. TCRdb keeps only in-frame clones here, not all; method: immunoSEQ multiplex PCR. Of approximately 39,000 clones listed, 65% to 75% were seen once; the top ten hold under 7%. Study findings and constraints: Commonly generated sequences made up most enriched TCRB sequences shared between patients.

Concerning this clone itself: Antigen unknown.

CDR1 and CDR2 from the germline V gene are KGHSH and LQKENI. This CDR3 has 15 residues. Trimming removed 6 bases from V and 4 bases from J; junction bases left unmatched: 10. Sequencing was done on a sample of blood. The gene calls are TRBV18 and TRBJ1-2; TRBD1 matches 8 bases. The sequence came from a person in their sixties or seventies with breast cancer. Here the CDR3 DNA reads TGTGCCAGCTCGCCCGACAGGGGAGGAAGCTATGGCTACACCTTC. Translation gives CASSPDRGGSYGYTF.